The next 13 T cell receptor beta chains were all read from a single sample in a study of T-cell memory formation after mild COVID-19. From the 5' RACE reads, TCRdb called clonotypes with MiXCR, one entry per CDR3 protein. The sample carries roughly 300,000 distinct CDR3 sequences, roughly 15% recorded once. Specimen: PBMCs or a T cell subset sorted from them (not recorded which). These receptors originate from a man younger than 35 who had mild COVID-19 (a few samples of this study predate the infection). Cell type and time point are not known.

The sample holds many counts of this clonotype. The rearrangement uses TRBV4-1 and TRBJ1-3; D unclear. The CDR3 is made up of 15 amino acids. The V gene's germline CDR1 is MGHRA and CDR2 YSYEKL. V lost 0 bases and J lost 0, with 6 bases in between. CDR3 protein: CASSQDRASGNTIYF. CDR3 sequence (DNA): TGCGCCAGCAGCCAAGATCGGGCCTCTGGAAACACCATATATTTT.

The table lists this clonotype with many counts. The chain recombines TRBV5-6 with TRBJ2-7, with D possibly being TRBD1 (5 bases). CDR1 SGHDT and CDR2 YYEEEE come from the germline V gene. The CDR3 totals 13 residues. Trimming took off 3 bases at V and 0 bases at J, with 7 bases between the two ends. CDR3 nucleotide sequence: TGTGCCAGCAGCTCCGACAGCTCCTACGAGCAGTACTTC. Its translation: CASSSDSSYEQYF.

This sequence joins TRBV5-1 and TRBJ1-1; no clear D. The CDR3 sequence is 15 residues long. Germline values: CDR1 SGHRS, CDR2 YFSETQ. Trimming took off 1 base at V and 0 bases at J, with 10 bases between the two ends. The CDR3 DNA is TGCGCCAGCAGCTTGCCCGGACGGATGAACACTGAAGCTTTCTTT. Protein product: CASSLPGRMNTEAFF. Full variable domain (remainder filled in from reference TRBV5-1 and TRBJ1-1): KAGVTQTPRYLIKTRGQQVTLSCSPISGHRSVSWYQQTPGQGLQFLFEYFSETQRNKGNFPGRFSGRQFSNSRSEMNVSTLELGDSALYLCASSLPGRMNTEAFFGQGTRLTVV.

The rearrangement joins TRBV6-5 to TRBJ1-5; TRBD1 agrees at 7 bases. Germline V gives CDR1 MNHEY, CDR2 SVGAGI. J gave up 6 bases and V 6 bases, and 8 bases lay outside the gene matches. The CDR3 extends over 14 amino acids. The CDR3 is CASSSGTESQPQHF. The CDR3 DNA reads TGTGCCAGCAGCTCCGGGACAGAAAGTCAGCCCCAGCATTTT.

This clonotype showed up many times. The V gene is TRBV20-1, the J gene TRBJ2-1, with 9 nucleotides matching TRBD1. V dropped 3 bases and J dropped 9; count of bases not matched to a gene: 15. Germline CDR1 reads DFQATT; CDR2 reads SNEGSKA (reference sequence). This CDR3 is built from 16 residues. CDR3 sequence (DNA): TGCAGTGCTAGCTCCCCGAGGGACAGGGAGTCTAGTGAGCAGTTCTTC. Translated, it gives CSASSPRDRESSEQFF.

This clonotype came up a few times. This chain uses TRBV6-2 or TRBV6-3 with TRBJ1-2; D unresolved. The CDR3 extends over 14 amino acids. Germline V gene data show CDR1 as MNHEY and CDR2 as SVGEGT. The germline V and J ends were trimmed by 2 bases and 6 bases, with 13 bases remaining between them. The CDR3 here is CASSYAARRHGYTF. The CDR3 DNA is TGTGCCAGCAGTTACGCGGCAAGAAGACATGGCTACACCTTC.

V is TRBV6-5 and J is TRBJ2-3, with unresolved D. Germline V gene data show CDR1 as MNHEY and CDR2 as SVGAGI. With 6 bases removed from V and 0 bases from J, the gap between germline ends came to 13 bases. The CDR3 sequence is 15 residues long. The CDR3 DNA follows: TGTGCCAGCAGCCGTGATGGCTGGAGCACAGATACGCAGTATTTT. Translating gives CASSRDGWSTDTQYF.

In its sample, this clonotype was seen a few times. The chain links TRBV18 to TRBJ2-3; D is undetermined. The CDR3 covers 13 residues. V lost 3 bases, J lost 4 bases, and 8 bases lay in between. The germline gives CDR1 KGHSH, CDR2 LQKENI. The CDR3 sequence is CASSPGSSDTQYF. The CDR3 nucleotides read TGTGCCAGCTCACCTGGGTCTTCAGATACGCAGTATTTT.

This clonotype was observed a few times. The V and J genes are TRBV24-1 and TRBJ1-5; TRBD1 agrees at 11 bases. Germline V gene data show CDR1 as KGHDR and CDR2 as SFDVKD. The CDR3 is made up of 16 amino acids. V gave up 3 bases and J gave up 3 bases; unmatched junction bases: 3. The CDR3 DNA reads as TGTGCCACCAGTGATGGGACAGGGGGATACAATCAGCCCCAGCATTTT. Translation: CATSDGTGGYNQPQHF.

This clonotype was counted only a few times. V is TRBV9 and J is TRBJ1-1, with D hard to call. Germline CDR1 and CDR2: SGDLS and YYNGEE. The CDR3 is 15 amino acids. The V and J ends lost 0 bases and 0 bases respectively, with 9 bases between them. The CDR3 DNA is TGTGCCAGCAGCGTAGATCCAGGAGTGAACACTGAAGCTTTCTTT. As protein: CASSVDPGVNTEAFF.

This clonotype has just a few counts. V usage is TRBV5-5 and J usage is TRBJ2-5; D not certain. The V gene lost 1 base and the J gene lost 1 base, with 8 bases spanning the gap. Germline-derived CDR1 and CDR2 are SGHKS and YYEKEE (reference sequence). The CDR3 runs to 14 residues. The chain's CDR3 is CASSLSSVQETQYF. CDR3 DNA sequence: TGTGCCAGCAGCTTGAGCAGTGTCCAAGAGACCCAGTACTTC. Full variable domain (missing parts from reference TRBV5-5 and TRBJ2-5): DAGVTQSPTHLIKTRGQQVTLRCSPISGHKSVSWYQQVLGQGPQFIFQYYEKEERGRGNFPDRFSARQFPNYSSELNVNALLLGDSALYLCASSLSSVQETQYFGPGTRLLVL.

The chain combines TRBV5-5 with TRBJ1-5, with D perhaps matching TRBD1 (6 bases). V shed 4 bases and J shed 3 bases, with 14 bases lying between them. Germline CDR1 SGHKS, CDR2 YYEKEE (reference sequence). The CDR3 length is 15 residues. CDR3 sequence: CASSRTGTINQPQHF. The DNA for the CDR3 is TGTGCCAGCAGCCGCACCGGGACAATCAATCAGCCCCAGCATTTT.

This clonotype was detected a few times. This chain joins TRBV29-1 and TRBJ1-2; TRBD1 is a possible D gene (6 bases). This CDR3 comprises 14 residues. Germline V gene sequence: CDR1 SQVTM, CDR2 ANQGSEA. The CDR3 loop reads CVSRGQGGEIGYTF. The CDR3 nucleotides are TGCGTCTCCCGGGGGCAGGGAGGAGAAATAGGCTACACCTTC.